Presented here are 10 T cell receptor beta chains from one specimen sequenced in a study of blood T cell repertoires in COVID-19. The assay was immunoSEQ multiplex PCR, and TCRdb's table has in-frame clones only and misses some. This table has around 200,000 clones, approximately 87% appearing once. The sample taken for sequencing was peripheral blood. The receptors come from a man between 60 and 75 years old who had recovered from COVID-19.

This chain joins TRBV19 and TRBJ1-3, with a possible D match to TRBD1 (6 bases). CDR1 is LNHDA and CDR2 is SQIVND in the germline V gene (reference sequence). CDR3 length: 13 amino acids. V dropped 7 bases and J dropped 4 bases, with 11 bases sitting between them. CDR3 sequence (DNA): TGTGCCAGTATGCTGCAGGGGGGAAACACCATATATTTT. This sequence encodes CASMLQGGNTIYF.

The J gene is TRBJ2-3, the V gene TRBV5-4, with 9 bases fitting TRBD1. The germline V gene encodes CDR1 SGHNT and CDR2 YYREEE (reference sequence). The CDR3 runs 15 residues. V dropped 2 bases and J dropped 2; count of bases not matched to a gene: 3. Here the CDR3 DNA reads TGTGCCAGCAGCTTAAGGACAGGGGTCACAGATACGCAGTATTTT. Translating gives CASSLRTGVTDTQYF.

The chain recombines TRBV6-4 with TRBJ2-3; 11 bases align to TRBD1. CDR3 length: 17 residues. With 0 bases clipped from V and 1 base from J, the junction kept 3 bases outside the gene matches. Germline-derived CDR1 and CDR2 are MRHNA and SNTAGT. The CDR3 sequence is CASSDSGQGVCTDTQYF. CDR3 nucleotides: TGTGCCAGCAGTGACTCGGGACAGGGGGTTTGCACAGATACGCAGTATTTT.

The CDR3 DNA reads TGTGCCAGCAGTTTAGTGGGACAGTTTAGCAATCAGCCCCAGCATTTT. As protein: CASSLVGQFSNQPQHF. The V gene is TRBV27, the J gene TRBJ1-5, with 7 bases fitting TRBD1. After removal of 2 bases from V and 0 bases from J, the junction contained 4 bases not matched to a gene. The germline V gene encodes CDR1 MNHEY and CDR2 SMNVEV (reference sequence). The CDR3 totals 16 residues.

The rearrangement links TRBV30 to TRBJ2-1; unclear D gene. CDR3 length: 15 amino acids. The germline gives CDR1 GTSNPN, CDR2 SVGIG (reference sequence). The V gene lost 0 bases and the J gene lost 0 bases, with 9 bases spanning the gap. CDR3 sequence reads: CAWSVDPISYNEQFF. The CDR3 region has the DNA TGTGCCTGGAGTGTCGATCCTATCTCCTACAATGAGCAGTTCTTC. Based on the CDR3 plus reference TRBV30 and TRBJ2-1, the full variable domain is SQTIHQWPATLVQPVGSPLSLECTVEGTSNPNLYWYRQAAGRGLQLLFYSVGIGQISSEVPQNLSASRPQDRQFILSSKKLLLSDSGFYLCAWSVDPISYNEQFFGPGTRLTVL.

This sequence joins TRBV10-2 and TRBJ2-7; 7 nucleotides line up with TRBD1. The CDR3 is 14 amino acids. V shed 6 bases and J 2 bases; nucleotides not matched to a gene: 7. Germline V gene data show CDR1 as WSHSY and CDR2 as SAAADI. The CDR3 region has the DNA TGCGCCAGCAGAGGGACAGACGGCCCCTACGAGCAGTACTTC. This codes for CASRGTDGPYEQYF.

The CDR3 loop is CASSLEGAPTDGYTF. As DNA, the CDR3 is TGCGCCAGCAGCTTGGAAGGGGCACCTACCGATGGCTACACCTTC. J is TRBJ1-2 and V is TRBV5-1; D perhaps matches TRBD1 (5 bases). Trimming stripped 0 bases from V and 6 bases from J, with 15 bases between. CDR3 size: 15 residues. Germline CDR1 and CDR2: SGHRS and YFSETQ.

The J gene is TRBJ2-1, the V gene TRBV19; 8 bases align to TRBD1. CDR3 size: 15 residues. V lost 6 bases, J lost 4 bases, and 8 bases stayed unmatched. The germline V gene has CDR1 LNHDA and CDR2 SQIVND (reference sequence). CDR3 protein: CASRLRTGGYNEQFF. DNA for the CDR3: TGTGCCAGTAGGTTACGTACAGGGGGTTACAATGAGCAGTTCTTC.

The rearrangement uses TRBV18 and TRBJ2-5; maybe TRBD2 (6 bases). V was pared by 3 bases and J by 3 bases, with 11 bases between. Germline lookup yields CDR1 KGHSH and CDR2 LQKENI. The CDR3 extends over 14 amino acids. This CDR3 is CASSPRESKETQYF. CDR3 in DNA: TGTGCCAGCTCACCCCGGGAGAGTAAAGAGACCCAGTACTTC.

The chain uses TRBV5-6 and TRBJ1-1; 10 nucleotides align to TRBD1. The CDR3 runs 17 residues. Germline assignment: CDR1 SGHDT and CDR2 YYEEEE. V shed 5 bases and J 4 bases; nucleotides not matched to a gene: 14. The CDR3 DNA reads TGTGCCAGCAGACCCGAGACAGGGGGCTTTTCTGGCACTGAAGCTTTCTTT. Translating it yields CASRPETGGFSGTEAFF.